This T cell receptor (beta chain) is from a study of CXCR3-negative and CXCR3-positive naive CD8 T cells. Study overall: Collectively, the libraries yielded roughly 150 million TRB reads in total, at about 1.5 +/- 0.3 million per library. Study observations and caveats: Naive cells positive for CXCR3 carried more hydrophobic TRB CDR3s than CXCR3-negative ones. Most assays used freshly isolated PBMCs, as cryopreservation partially reduced CXCR3. TRBV-TRBJ usage matched between naive CXCR3-negative and CXCR3-positive cells but not between memory cells.

With respect to this clonotype: What it binds is not known.

CDR1 and CDR2 from the germline V gene are SGHDN and FVKESK. The length of the CDR3 is 16 residues. UMI-labeled 5' RACE yielded the TRB cDNA libraries. TCRdb reprocessed the 5' RACE reads, with one entry per CDR3 protein and no DNA. The record lists about 150,000 distinct CDR3 sequences, of which the ten most abundant hold 0.49%. The sequence was collected from a human donor in good health. Some clones in this sample may be carry-over from other donors' samples. The sequencing sample was made of naive CXCR3+ CD8+ T cells from blood. Subset denoted: CD45RO-CCR7+CD27+CD95- naive CD8+ T cells expressing CXCR3 (TNR3+). V gene TRBV14 combines with J gene TRBJ2-1; TCRdb proposes TRBD2, but this gene call is untestable without DNA. CDR3 protein: CASSPLTGGLYNEQFF.